Listed below are T cell receptor beta chains from one sample, sequenced in a study of metastatic and nonmetastatic thyroid tumors. TCRdb re-analyzed the PCR reads through MiXCR. The sample lists 20,000 to 25,000 clones; about 12% were seen once. Material: blood. Every receptor here comes from a female donor with papillary thyroid cancer or a benign thyroid nodule (not recorded which). Some clones in this sample may be carry-over from other donors' samples. Both conserved end residues are part of each CDR3. The order of the fields is CDR3 protein, J gene, V gene.

CATSRDQTGKEKLFF TRBJ1-4 TRBV15
CASSRTRPNTGELFF TRBJ2-2 TRBV6-2/TRBV6-3
CASSRDRDNTEAFF TRBJ1-1 TRBV7-3
CASSSLNPGDTEAFF TRBJ1-1 TRBV5-1
CASSQTNTGELFF TRBJ2-2 TRBV14
CASSGGTGSYEQYF TRBJ2-7 TRBV7-8
CATSREGSGDSYEQYF TRBJ2-7 TRBV15
CASSQQGKVYNEQFF TRBJ2-1 TRBV19
CASYIAGFSYNEQFF TRBJ2-1 TRBV6-2/TRBV6-3
CASSELGRGRSSYEQYF TRBJ2-7 TRBV6-1
CASSEPRDTAGYTF TRBJ1-2 TRBV6-1
CASSRLGTGTYEQYF TRBJ2-7 TRBV6-1
CASSQEGGETQYF TRBJ2-5 TRBV3-1
CSSWETGRETQYF TRBJ2-5 TRBV20-1
CSSSEHRDITSPPYEQYF TRBJ2-7 TRBV10-1
CASSSTGGASTEAFF TRBJ1-1 TRBV12-3/TRBV12-4
CASSEQTGGPRRPQHF TRBJ1-5 TRBV2
CASSSGLAYEQYF TRBJ2-7 TRBV27
CSGQGREQYF TRBJ2-7 TRBV29-1
CASSRGQDNSPLHF TRBJ1-6 TRBV10-2
CASSPFGGRHYEQYF TRBJ2-7 TRBV6-1
CASSEQGYTQYF TRBJ2-3 TRBV2
CASSVLAGGSGNQPQHF TRBJ1-5 TRBV6-1
CASSLGTGTLSSGANVLTF TRBJ2-6 TRBV11-2
CASSIAMRDSPLHF TRBJ1-6 TRBV28
CASSYGASGSTDTQYF TRBJ2-3 TRBV6-2/TRBV6-3
CASSVVEDYGYTF TRBJ1-2 TRBV25-1
CAWTDNEKLFF TRBJ1-4 TRBV30
CAISRGGEGNEQFF TRBJ2-1 TRBV15
CASSLLGLENQPQHF TRBJ1-5 TRBV5-6
CASSPDPDATNQPQHF TRBJ1-5 TRBV6-1
CASRHVLYMGLAGDSGEQYF TRBJ2-7 TRBV7-9
CASSTRTGDVYNEQFF TRBJ2-1 TRBV19
CASSLGTGDRNEKLFF TRBJ1-4 TRBV5-1
CASSEWGGGGTDTQYF TRBJ2-3 TRBV6-1
CASSYRERTEAFF TRBJ1-1 TRBV7-7
CASSTPGLKWTNEKLFF TRBJ1-4 TRBV19
CASSLGPRASNTDTQYF TRBJ2-3 TRBV11-2
CASSYGENERNEQFF TRBJ2-1 TRBV6-6
CASSLQGVAETQYF TRBJ2-5 TRBV5-5
CASSQQGFDGYTF TRBJ1-2 TRBV19